These T cell receptor beta chains were read from a single sample in a study of cytomegalovirus exposure and HLA in healthy donors. The assay was immunoSEQ multiplex PCR, and TCRdb's table has in-frame clones only and misses some. Of around 200,000 clones in the sample, around 83% were seen once. The sequencing input was PBMCs. Every receptor here comes from a girl aged 5 to 17 in good health and CMV-seronegative. Both conserved end residues are trimmed from each CDR3. Each record gives: CDR3 protein, V gene, CDR3 length, J gene.

CDR3 protein: ASSFTYEQY; V gene: TRBV7-9; CDR3 length: 9; J gene: TRBJ2-7
CDR3 protein: ASSLEQGVLNQPQH; V gene: TRBV2; CDR3 length: 14; J gene: TRBJ1-5
CDR3 protein: ASTLIGGEATDTQY; V gene: TRBV27; CDR3 length: 14; J gene: TRBJ2-3
CDR3 protein: ASSSGSSNSPLH; V gene: TRBV7-3; CDR3 length: 12; J gene: TRBJ1-6
CDR3 protein: AWSPMSSGLYNEQF; V gene: TRBV30; CDR3 length: 14; J gene: TRBJ2-1
CDR3 protein: ASSEVAGGYNEQF; V gene: TRBV6-1; CDR3 length: 13; J gene: TRBJ2-1
CDR3 protein: ASSPRQGPLYEQY; V gene: TRBV6-1; CDR3 length: 13; J gene: TRBJ2-7
CDR3 protein: ASSRSFYEQY; V gene: TRBV5-6; CDR3 length: 10; J gene: TRBJ2-7
CDR3 protein: ASSQFRDSSYEQY; V gene: TRBV4-3; CDR3 length: 13; J gene: TRBJ2-7
CDR3 protein: ASSEPGGAYTIY; V gene: TRBV6-1; CDR3 length: 12; J gene: TRBJ1-3
CDR3 protein: ASRIVGRGLGQPQH; V gene: TRBV27; CDR3 length: 14; J gene: TRBJ1-5
CDR3 protein: ASSLTGVEKLF; V gene: TRBV27; CDR3 length: 11; J gene: TRBJ1-4
CDR3 protein: ASSTPGRTRYEQF; V gene: TRBV19; CDR3 length: 13; J gene: TRBJ2-1
CDR3 protein: ASSRDRVSFYEQY; V gene: TRBV14; CDR3 length: 13; J gene: TRBJ2-7
CDR3 protein: ASSVVPGAGGGPHNEQF; V gene: TRBV9; CDR3 length: 17; J gene: TRBJ2-1
CDR3 protein: AISAAGPDTQY; V gene: TRBV10-3; CDR3 length: 11; J gene: TRBJ2-3
CDR3 protein: ASRGQNLGGEQF; V gene: TRBV9; CDR3 length: 12; J gene: TRBJ2-1
CDR3 protein: ASSVRESPYNEQF; V gene: TRBV9; CDR3 length: 13; J gene: TRBJ2-1
CDR3 protein: ASSLEPLANYGYT; V gene: TRBV11-3; CDR3 length: 13; J gene: TRBJ1-2
CDR3 protein: ASSILGGADQPQH; V gene: TRBV19; CDR3 length: 13; J gene: TRBJ1-5
CDR3 protein: ASSPGLADTDTQY; V gene: TRBV5-4; CDR3 length: 13; J gene: TRBJ2-3
CDR3 protein: ASSQAGGTSGTYEQY; V gene: TRBV4-1; CDR3 length: 15; J gene: TRBJ2-7
CDR3 protein: ASSFVGLEQPQH; V gene: TRBV27; CDR3 length: 12; J gene: TRBJ1-5
CDR3 protein: ASSERFTGDPWVGASVAYEQY; V gene: TRBV6-1; CDR3 length: 21; J gene: TRBJ2-7